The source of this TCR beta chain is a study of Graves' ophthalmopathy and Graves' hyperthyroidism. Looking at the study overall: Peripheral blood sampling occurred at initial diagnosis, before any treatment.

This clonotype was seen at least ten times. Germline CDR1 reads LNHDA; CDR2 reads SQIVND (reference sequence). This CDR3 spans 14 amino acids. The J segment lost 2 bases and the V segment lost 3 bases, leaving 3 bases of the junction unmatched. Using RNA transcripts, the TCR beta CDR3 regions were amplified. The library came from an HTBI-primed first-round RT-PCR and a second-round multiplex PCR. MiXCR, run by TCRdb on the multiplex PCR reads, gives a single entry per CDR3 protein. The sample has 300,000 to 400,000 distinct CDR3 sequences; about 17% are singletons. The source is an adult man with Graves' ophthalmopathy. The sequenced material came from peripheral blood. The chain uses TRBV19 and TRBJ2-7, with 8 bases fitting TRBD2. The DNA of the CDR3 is TGTGCCAGTAGTATGGGACTAGTCGCCTACGAGCAGTACTTC. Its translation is CASSMGLVAYEQYF.